A selection of T cell receptor beta chains follows, all from one sample in a study of T cells in Graves' hyperthyroidism and ophthalmopathy. MiXCR, applied by TCRdb to the multiplex PCR reads, yields one record per CDR3 protein. Among over 200,000 distinct CDR3 sequences, roughly 15% were seen once, and the ten largest hold about 14%. Source material: blood. The source is a woman between 35 and 50 years old with Graves' hyperthyroidism that later progressed to Graves' ophthalmopathy. Each CDR3 is given with its conserved first and last residue. Fields, in order: V gene, D gene, clone size, J gene, CDR3 DNA, CDR3 protein. D genes are given only for firm matches. Part of the rows lack a size; the others show once, few, many or a class for expanded clones.

v_gene: TRBV7-8
d_gene: TRBD1
abundance: few
j_gene: TRBJ1-2
CDR3nt: TGTGCCAGCAGCTCTACCTGGGACAGGTTTAACTATGGCTACACCTTC
CDR3aa: CASSSTWDRFNYGYTF

v_gene: TRBV28
d_gene: TRBD1
abundance: many
j_gene: TRBJ1-6
CDR3nt: TGTGCCAGCCTACTCCGGACAGGGAACTCACCCCTCCACTTT
CDR3aa: CASLLRTGNSPLHF

v_gene: TRBV28
d_gene: .
abundance: many
j_gene: TRBJ1-1
CDR3nt: TGTGCCAGCAGTTTAAGCCCTACAGGAGAAGCTTTCTTT
CDR3aa: CASSLSPTGEAFF

v_gene: TRBV2
d_gene: .
abundance: many
j_gene: TRBJ2-5
CDR3nt: TGTGCCAGCAGTGTCCTGGGGGCTAAGACCCAGTACTTC
CDR3aa: CASSVLGAKTQYF

v_gene: TRBV2
d_gene: .
abundance: many
j_gene: TRBJ1-1
CDR3nt: TGTGCCAGCAAGCTAGTAGGGAGAACTGAAGCTTTCTTT
CDR3aa: CASKLVGRTEAFF

v_gene: TRBV2
d_gene: .
abundance: .
j_gene: TRBJ2-1
CDR3nt: TGTGCCAGCATTTTCTATGCCTACGGTGAGCAGTTCTTC
CDR3aa: CASIFYAYGEQFF

v_gene: TRBV7-3
d_gene: TRBD2
abundance: many
j_gene: TRBJ2-1
CDR3nt: TGTGCCAGCAGCTTAACGGCGGGACTAGAGCAGTTCTTC
CDR3aa: CASSLTAGLEQFF

v_gene: TRBV6-5
d_gene: TRBD2
abundance: many
j_gene: TRBJ2-1
CDR3nt: TGTGCCAGCAGTTCTAGCGGGCAACCCTACAATGAGCAGTTCTTC
CDR3aa: CASSSSGQPYNEQFF

v_gene: TRBV28
d_gene: .
abundance: .
j_gene: TRBJ1-2
CDR3nt: TGTGCCAGCAGTCCGAGGGGCTACTATGGCTACACCTTC
CDR3aa: CASSPRGYYGYTF

v_gene: TRBV28
d_gene: .
abundance: many
j_gene: TRBJ2-6
CDR3nt: TGTGCCAGCAACCCGCAAAAAAGATGGGGGGCATCTGGGGCCAACGTCCTGACTTTC
CDR3aa: CASNPQKRWGASGANVLTF

v_gene: TRBV28
d_gene: .
abundance: many
j_gene: TRBJ2-7
CDR3nt: TGTGCCAGCAGGCCACAGGGTAGTGCCTACGAGCAGTACTTC
CDR3aa: CASRPQGSAYEQYF

v_gene: TRBV20-1
d_gene: .
abundance: .
j_gene: TRBJ1-3
CDR3nt: TGCAGTGCTAGTCCGGACTCTGGAAACACCATATATTTT
CDR3aa: CSASPDSGNTIYF

v_gene: TRBV18
d_gene: .
abundance: few
j_gene: TRBJ2-3
CDR3nt: TGTGCCAGCTCACCCCTCGCCGTATTTGGCGAACTGAAGAGTCCAGATACGCAGTATTTT
CDR3aa: CASSPLAVFGELKSPDTQYF

v_gene: TRBV5-4
d_gene: TRBD1
abundance: many
j_gene: TRBJ1-1
CDR3nt: TGTGCCAGCAGCCCCGGACAGGGGACTGAAGCTTTCTTT
CDR3aa: CASSPGQGTEAFF

v_gene: TRBV29-1
d_gene: .
abundance: many
j_gene: TRBJ1-6
CDR3nt: TGCAGCGTTGATATGGGTCTCGACTATAATTCACCCCTCCACTTT
CDR3aa: CSVDMGLDYNSPLHF

v_gene: TRBV20-1
d_gene: .
abundance: many
j_gene: TRBJ2-1
CDR3nt: TGCAGTGCCCTAGGGGATACATCCTACAATGAGCAGTTCTTC
CDR3aa: CSALGDTSYNEQFF

v_gene: TRBV18
d_gene: TRBD1
abundance: many
j_gene: TRBJ1-5
CDR3nt: TGTGCCAGCACCAGGGACAGGGGGGATCAGCCCCAGCATTTT
CDR3aa: CASTRDRGDQPQHF

v_gene: TRBV6-1
d_gene: .
abundance: many
j_gene: TRBJ1-5
CDR3nt: TGTGCCAGCAGTGACGGGACATCTTCCCTAGTTCCCCAGCATTTT
CDR3aa: CASSDGTSSLVPQHF

v_gene: TRBV11-2
d_gene: .
abundance: many
j_gene: TRBJ2-7
CDR3nt: TGTGCCAGCAGCTTATTCTCAGTGAGACAGGACCTTAAGAACTACGAGCAGTACTTC
CDR3aa: CASSLFSVRQDLKNYEQYF

v_gene: TRBV7-9
d_gene: TRBD1
abundance: .
j_gene: TRBJ1-2
CDR3nt: TGTGCCAGCAGCCAACGGGACAGAGGGGAGGGGTTCTATGGCTACACCTTC
CDR3aa: CASSQRDRGEGFYGYTF

v_gene: TRBV7-8
d_gene: .
abundance: many
j_gene: TRBJ2-4
CDR3nt: TGTGCCAGCAGCTTATATTCCGGGGGAGAAGCCAAAAACATTCAGTACTTC
CDR3aa: CASSLYSGGEAKNIQYF

v_gene: TRBV7-3
d_gene: TRBD2
abundance: .
j_gene: TRBJ2-1
CDR3nt: TGTGCCAGCAGCGTATCCGGGACTAGTGACGAGCAGTTCTTC
CDR3aa: CASSVSGTSDEQFF

v_gene: TRBV10-3
d_gene: .
abundance: many
j_gene: TRBJ1-2
CDR3nt: TGTGCCATCAGCGCCTCCGTTATCAGTTGGCAGGCCTTTGGCTATGGCTACACCTTC
CDR3aa: CAISASVISWQAFGYGYTF

v_gene: TRBV5-5
d_gene: TRBD1
abundance: .
j_gene: TRBJ1-4
CDR3nt: TGTGCCAGCAGCCCGGGACAGGGGCCGAATGAAAAACTGTTTTTT
CDR3aa: CASSPGQGPNEKLFF

v_gene: TRBV7-9
d_gene: .
abundance: many
j_gene: TRBJ2-1
CDR3nt: TGTGCCAGCAGCGAGAGACAGGTTCTTACCTACAATGAGCAGTTCTTC
CDR3aa: CASSERQVLTYNEQFF

v_gene: TRBV7-8
d_gene: TRBD2
abundance: many
j_gene: TRBJ2-1
CDR3nt: TGTGCCAGCAGCTTAGAAGGGGTAGCGGGAGGGTGGAATGAGCAGTTCTTC
CDR3aa: CASSLEGVAGGWNEQFF

v_gene: TRBV2
d_gene: TRBD1
abundance: .
j_gene: TRBJ1-2
CDR3nt: TGTGCCAGCAGTCCCCCGGGAGGGGGCCTCCTCTCGACCAACTATGGCTACACCTTC
CDR3aa: CASSPPGGGLLSTNYGYTF

v_gene: TRBV27
d_gene: .
abundance: few
j_gene: TRBJ1-4
CDR3nt: TGTGCCAGCAGGGGGGCCGGAGGTGAAAAACTGTTTTTT
CDR3aa: CASRGAGGEKLFF

v_gene: TRBV12-3/TRBV12-4
d_gene: TRBD2
abundance: many
j_gene: TRBJ2-3
CDR3nt: TGTGCCAGCAGTTTTCCGTCGGGAACTAGCGGGACAGATACGCAGTATTTT
CDR3aa: CASSFPSGTSGTDTQYF

v_gene: TRBV4-1
d_gene: .
abundance: .
j_gene: TRBJ2-1
CDR3nt: TGCGCCAGCAGCCAAGTTTACGGGAACAATGAGCAGTTCTTC
CDR3aa: CASSQVYGNNEQFF

v_gene: TRBV30
d_gene: .
abundance: many
j_gene: TRBJ2-5
CDR3nt: TGTGCCTGGAGTCCGGGACTGGGGACGGAGACCCAGTACTTC
CDR3aa: CAWSPGLGTETQYF

v_gene: TRBV28
d_gene: .
abundance: .
j_gene: TRBJ1-5
CDR3nt: TGTGCCAGCAGGTCTAGGAGTTTAGGCAATCAGCCCCAGCATTTT
CDR3aa: CASRSRSLGNQPQHF

v_gene: TRBV7-7
d_gene: .
abundance: .
j_gene: TRBJ2-1
CDR3nt: TGTGCTAGCAGCTTAAATGACCTACAGGGAAATGAGCAGTTCTTC
CDR3aa: CASSLNDLQGNEQFF

v_gene: TRBV29-1
d_gene: TRBD2
abundance: many
j_gene: TRBJ2-3
CDR3nt: TGCAGCGTTGAAGAATTGGCGGGAGTCGTGACAGATACGCAGTATTTT
CDR3aa: CSVEELAGVVTDTQYF

v_gene: TRBV6-1
d_gene: TRBD1
abundance: few
j_gene: TRBJ2-3
CDR3nt: TGTGCCAGCAGAGTGACAGGGTACGCAGATACGCAGTATTTT
CDR3aa: CASRVTGYADTQYF

v_gene: TRBV5-1
d_gene: .
abundance: .
j_gene: TRBJ1-2
CDR3nt: TGCGCCAGCAGGCCTCAACAGGAGATATATGGCTACACCTTC
CDR3aa: CASRPQQEIYGYTF

v_gene: TRBV6-1
d_gene: TRBD2
abundance: many
j_gene: TRBJ2-1
CDR3nt: TGTGCCAGCAGTTTAAAGCGGGAGAGAAGATTTGAGCAGTTCTTC
CDR3aa: CASSLKRERRFEQFF

v_gene: TRBV19
d_gene: .
abundance: many
j_gene: TRBJ1-5
CDR3nt: TGTGCCAGTACCCGCGGAAATCAGCCCCAGCATTTT
CDR3aa: CASTRGNQPQHF

v_gene: TRBV20-1
d_gene: .
abundance: many
j_gene: TRBJ1-1
CDR3nt: TGCAGTGCTCTTGATGTGAACACTGAAGCTTTCTTT
CDR3aa: CSALDVNTEAFF

v_gene: TRBV5-1
d_gene: TRBD2
abundance: many
j_gene: TRBJ2-1
CDR3nt: TGCGCCAGCAGCGGCAAGCGGGAGGGACTATTCGTTGAGCAGTTCTTC
CDR3aa: CASSGKREGLFVEQFF

v_gene: TRBV19
d_gene: TRBD1
abundance: many
j_gene: TRBJ1-2
CDR3nt: TGTGCCAGTAGCATGTGGACAGGCTATGGCTACACCTTC
CDR3aa: CASSMWTGYGYTF

v_gene: TRBV10-3
d_gene: .
abundance: .
j_gene: TRBJ1-5
CDR3nt: TGTGCCACCGGGACCGGTACAAATCAGCCCCAGCATTTT
CDR3aa: CATGTGTNQPQHF

v_gene: TRBV14
d_gene: .
abundance: .
j_gene: TRBJ2-7
CDR3nt: TGTGCCAGCAGCCAAGTTCTCCCGGGACGGCCACTCAGGTACGAGCAGTACTTC
CDR3aa: CASSQVLPGRPLRYEQYF

v_gene: TRBV30
d_gene: .
abundance: many
j_gene: TRBJ1-4
CDR3nt: TGTGCCTGGGCCGACGACAGTGAAAAACTGTTTTTT
CDR3aa: CAWADDSEKLFF

v_gene: TRBV13
d_gene: .
abundance: .
j_gene: TRBJ2-2
CDR3nt: TGTGCCAGCAGACTTTGGGGGTCTCCCGGGGAGCTGTTTTTT
CDR3aa: CASRLWGSPGELFF

v_gene: TRBV4-1
d_gene: TRBD2
abundance: .
j_gene: TRBJ2-1
CDR3nt: TGCGCCAGCAGCCAAGTCCACACCATAGCGGGAGGGATAAATGAGCAGTTCTTC
CDR3aa: CASSQVHTIAGGINEQFF

v_gene: TRBV27
d_gene: .
abundance: many
j_gene: TRBJ1-3
CDR3nt: TGTGCCAGCAGTTTACGTGGCCTCTCTGGAAACACCATATATTTT
CDR3aa: CASSLRGLSGNTIYF

v_gene: TRBV6-2/TRBV6-3
d_gene: .
abundance: many
j_gene: TRBJ2-3
CDR3nt: TGTGCCAGCAGTTACCGAGATACGCAGTATTTT
CDR3aa: CASSYRDTQYF

v_gene: TRBV11-2
d_gene: .
abundance: many
j_gene: TRBJ2-3
CDR3nt: TGTGCCAGCAGCCCAACCCGGAGGGATACGCAGTATTTT
CDR3aa: CASSPTRRDTQYF

v_gene: TRBV30
d_gene: .
abundance: many
j_gene: TRBJ2-3
CDR3nt: TGTGCCTGGAGCCTTTCTACAGATACGCAGTATTTT
CDR3aa: CAWSLSTDTQYF

v_gene: TRBV20-1
d_gene: .
abundance: many
j_gene: TRBJ1-4
CDR3nt: TGCAGTGCTAGACCATGGACAGTTAATGAAAAACTGTTTTTT
CDR3aa: CSARPWTVNEKLFF

v_gene: TRBV2
d_gene: .
abundance: .
j_gene: TRBJ1-6
CDR3nt: TGTGCCAGCAGTGAAGGACGTGGAAATTCACCCCTCCACTTT
CDR3aa: CASSEGRGNSPLHF

v_gene: TRBV4-1
d_gene: TRBD2
abundance: .
j_gene: TRBJ2-1
CDR3nt: TGCGCCAGCAGCCAAGATCCAGGGACTACGTACAATGAGCAGTTCTTC
CDR3aa: CASSQDPGTTYNEQFF

v_gene: TRBV28
d_gene: TRBD2
abundance: many
j_gene: TRBJ2-7
CDR3nt: TGTGCCAGCAGATTACTAGCGGAACTCTCCTACGAGCAGTACTTC
CDR3aa: CASRLLAELSYEQYF

v_gene: TRBV30
d_gene: .
abundance: many
j_gene: TRBJ2-1
CDR3nt: TGTGCCTGGAGCAGTGACCCACACAATGAGCAGTTCTTC
CDR3aa: CAWSSDPHNEQFF

v_gene: TRBV6-2/TRBV6-3
d_gene: TRBD1
abundance: .
j_gene: TRBJ1-1
CDR3nt: TGTGCCACCAACGAACCACCGGGACAGGGAGGAACTGAAACTTTCTTT
CDR3aa: CATNEPPGQGGTETFF